What follows describes a single TCR beta chain. The CDR3 sequence is 17 residues long. Per the germline V gene, CDR1 is SEHNR and CDR2 is FQNEAQ (reference sequence). Trimming removed 2 bases from V and 7 bases from J, with 20 bases in between. The source of the sample is a study of cytotoxic CD8 clonotypes in ibrutinib-treated CLL. At the level of the study: The patients, about a dozen relapsed/refractory and roughly 15 treatment-naive, included about 17 who were IGHV unmutated. Response samples were obtained once patients had received a median around twelve months of treatment, range 6 to 36.

Sequencing used immunoSEQ multiplex PCR; TCRdb keeps in-frame clones, though not all of them. The data contain approximately 200,000 clones, around 72% of them seen just once; the ten biggest clones take up roughly 13%. Frozen PBMC stocks contributed about 1.8 micrograms of genomic DNA to the TCR beta libraries. This sample comprised PBMCs, obtained after 24 months of ibrutinib treatment. The rearrangement links TRBV7-9 to TRBJ1-4; no firm D call. The TCR comes from a human donor with chronic lymphocytic leukemia. The CDR3 region has the DNA TGTGCCAGCAGCTTACCCGAGGGCATGGGTCGAGGTGAAAAACTGTTTTTT. Residues: CASSLPEGMGRGEKLFF. Filled out from reference TRBV7-9 and TRBJ1-4, the complete variable domain reads DTGVSQNPRHKITKRGQNVTFRCDPISEHNRLYWYRQTLGQGPEFLTYFQNEAQLEKSRLLSDRFSAERPKGSFSTLEIQRTEQGDSAMYLCASSLPEGMGRGEKLFFGSGTQLSVL.